This T cell receptor (beta chain) was identified during a study of cytotoxic CD8 clonotypes in ibrutinib-treated CLL. Study background: Each sample contained, on average, around 250,000 productive templates and 75,000 to 95,000 productive rearrangements.

Assay used: immunoSEQ multiplex PCR; TCRdb lists only in-frame clones, some missing. The sample contains over 100,000 clones, 70% to 90% of which appear only once. Study-wide results and limits: Starting clonality was above that of age-matched healthy donors and tracked circulating CD8+ T-cell counts.

Germline CDR1 is MDHEN and CDR2 is SYDVKM. The ends lost 1 base at V and 4 bases at J; junction bases unmatched: 8. The CDR3 consists of 16 residues. To note about this clone: Its specificity is not known.

The material was PBMCs, obtained after 24 months of ibrutinib treatment. The chain recombines TRBV28 with TRBJ2-7, with 9 bases lining up with TRBD1. The sequence was obtained from a human donor with chronic lymphocytic leukemia. CDR3 DNA: TGTGCCAGCAGTTTATTCCGGGACAGGGCCTTTTACGAGCAGTACTTC. As protein: CASSLFRDRAFYEQYF. Supplemented by reference TRBV28 and TRBJ2-7, the full variable domain reads DVKVTQSSRYLVKRTGEKVFLECVQDMDHENMFWYRQDPGLGLRLIYFSYDVKMKEKGDIPEGYSVSREKKERFSLILESASTNQTSMYLCASSLFRDRAFYEQYFGPGTRLTVT.